The present T cell receptor (beta chain) was sequenced within a study of radiation and T cells in renal cell carcinoma. The study, taken as a whole, reports: Baseline intratumoral clonotype presence is unknown without pretreatment biopsies.

Clones were sequenced by immunoSEQ multiplex PCR, and TCRdb holds only the in-frame ones, with some missing. The repertoire has fewer than 200,000 clones, less than 90% of them found once; the top ten carry 11%. Note on this clone: Its target is not known.

Germline lookup yields CDR1 LGHNA and CDR2 YNFKEQ. The ends were cut back, 1 base at V and 1 base at J, with 8 bases in the middle. This CDR3 region has 15 residues. Sample time point: blood 4 weeks post-SBRT, at nephrectomy. Treatment given: 15 Gy SBRT to primary tumor, nephrectomy 4 weeks later. This receptor was identified in a woman in her forties or fifties with renal cell carcinoma. Sequenced here: blood, sampled from a patient whose treatment included radiotherapy and nephrectomy. This chain joins TRBV4-2 and TRBJ1-5, with D possibly TRBD1 on 6 matching bases. The CDR3 DNA reads TGTGCCAGCAGCCAAGTGGACAGAAGCAATCAGCCCCAGCATTTT. This gives the protein CASSQVDRSNQPQHF.